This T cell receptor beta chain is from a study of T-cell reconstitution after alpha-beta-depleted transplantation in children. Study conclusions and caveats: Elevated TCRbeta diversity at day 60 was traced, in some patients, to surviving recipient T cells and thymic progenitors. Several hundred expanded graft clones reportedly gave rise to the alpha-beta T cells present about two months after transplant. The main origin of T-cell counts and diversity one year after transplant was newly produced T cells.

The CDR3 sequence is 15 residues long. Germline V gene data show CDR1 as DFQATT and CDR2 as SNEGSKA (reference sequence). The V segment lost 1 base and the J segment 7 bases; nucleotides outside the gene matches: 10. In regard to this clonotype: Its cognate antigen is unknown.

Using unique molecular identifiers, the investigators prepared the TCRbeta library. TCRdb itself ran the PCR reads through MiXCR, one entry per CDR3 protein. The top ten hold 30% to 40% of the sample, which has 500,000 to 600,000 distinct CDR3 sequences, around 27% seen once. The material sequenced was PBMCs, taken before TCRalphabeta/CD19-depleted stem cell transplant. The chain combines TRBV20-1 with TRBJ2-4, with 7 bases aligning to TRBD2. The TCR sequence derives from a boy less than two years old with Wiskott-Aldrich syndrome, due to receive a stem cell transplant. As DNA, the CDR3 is TGCAGTGCTAGAGCTACTCCGGGAGGAAGCAACATTCAGTACTTC. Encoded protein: CSARATPGGSNIQYF.